This TCR beta chain comes out of a study of T cells in localized non-small cell lung cancer. Study-level points and caveats: Longer overall survival was linked to higher blood T cell density. Because researchers sequenced only one region of the tumor, heterogeneity is still possible. Of the tissues analyzed, uninvolved adjacent lung showed maximal T cell clonality, greater than tumor. Of the top 100 tumor clones, median roughly 53 were in adjacent lung, about 30 among its top 100.

This clone was counted between two and nine times. As yet, its antigen is unknown. Measured with immunoSEQ multiplex PCR; TCRdb has only the in-frame clones, and not every one. The sample includes roughly 4,700 clones, 32% of them seen just once. The V gene's germline CDR1 is SGHVS and CDR2 FQNEAQ. The CDR3 is made up of 13 amino acids. Trimming took 2 bases from V and 6 from J, leaving 10 bases between them. This receptor was taken from a woman aged 35 to 69 with stage II squamous cell lung carcinoma. This material consisted of lung tumor tissue, taken before any cancer treatment. The chain combines TRBV7-8 with TRBJ1-1, with D possibly being TRBD1 (6 bases). The CDR3 loop is CASSLLGGAEAFF. The CDR3 bases are TGTGCCAGCAGCTTATTAGGGGGAGCTGAAGCTTTCTTT.